This T cell receptor beta chain was profiled in a study of sequential checkpoint blockade in melanoma. Only in-frame clones appear in the TCRdb table, and some are missing; sequencing was by immunoSEQ multiplex PCR. In the table there are around 39,000 clones, about four fifths of which are singletons. The treatment here: randomized to nivolumab then ipilimumab (arm A) or the reverse (arm B). Germline V lookup: CDR1 SGHNT, CDR2 YYREEE (reference sequence). This CDR3 is built from 13 residues. V gave up 4 bases and J gave up 0 bases, with 8 bases separating them. The TCR originated in a human donor with melanoma. The sequences come from CD8+ T cells sorted from blood (inferred from file names), collected from a patient given nivolumab and ipilimumab in sequence. The gene calls are TRBV5-4 and TRBJ2-7; perhaps TRBD2 as D (6 bases). The CDR3 DNA is TGTGCCAGCAGCCGACTAGGCTCCTACGAGCAGTACTTC. Protein: CASSRLGSYEQYF.